Detailed here is one TCR beta chain. Its specificity is not known. Different DNA sequences within this sample yield the same CDR3. Genomic DNA belonging to each subset was distributed in equal measure over several immunoSEQ plates. Assay: immunoSEQ multiplex PCR; the TCRdb copy retains only in-frame clones and omits some. The data show 600,000 to 750,000 clones, with about 92% seen just once and 30% to 35% held by the top ten. The entry originates in a study of shared clonotypes between healthy human individuals. Study-wide results and caveats: Sampling used blood alone; tissue repertoires probably differ. Genetic and exposure-history diversity was limited by the few donors. In general, naive subsets displayed greater estimated richness than memory subsets did.

The CDR3 consists of 13 residues. Germline loops: CDR1 KGHSH, CDR2 LQKENI. The V and J ends lost 2 bases and 4 bases respectively, with 6 bases between them. This chain links TRBV18 with TRBJ1-5, with D tentatively TRBD1 (5 bases). Sequencing was carried out using memory CD8+ T cells from PBMCs. The subset: CD45RO+ cells pooled with CCR7-negative TemRA cells. This sequence was found in a man younger than 35 in good health. Some clones in this sample may be carry-over from other donors' samples. The CDR3 sequence: CASSPGGNQPQHF. For the CDR3, the DNA is TGTGCCAGCTCACCAGGGGGAAATCAGCCCCAGCATTTT.